Sequencing of this T cell receptor (beta chain) was carried out in a study of monozygotic twins with inflammatory bowel disease. TCRdb reprocessed the 5' RACE reads, with one entry per CDR3 protein and no DNA. Its listing shows approximately 400,000 distinct CDR3 sequences. The sequence was obtained from a human donor with ulcerative colitis or Crohn's disease, or a healthy co-twin of an affected twin (not recorded which). Specimen: blood.

CDR3 residues: CATSADRMSTGELFF. This sequence joins TRBV24-1 and TRBJ2-2; TCRdb gives TRBD1 as the D gene, but with no DNA this cannot be confirmed. Germline V gene sequence: CDR1 KGHDR, CDR2 SFDVKD. The CDR3 has 15 amino acids.